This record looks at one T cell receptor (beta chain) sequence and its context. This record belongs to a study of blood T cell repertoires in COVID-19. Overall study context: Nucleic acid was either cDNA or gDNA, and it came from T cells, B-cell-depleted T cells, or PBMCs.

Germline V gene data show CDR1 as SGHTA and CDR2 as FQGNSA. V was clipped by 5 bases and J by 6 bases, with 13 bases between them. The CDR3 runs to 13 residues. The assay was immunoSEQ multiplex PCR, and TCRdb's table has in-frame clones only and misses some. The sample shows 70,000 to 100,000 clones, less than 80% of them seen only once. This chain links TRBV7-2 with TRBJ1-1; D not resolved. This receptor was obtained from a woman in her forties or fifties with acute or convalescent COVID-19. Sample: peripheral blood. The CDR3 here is CASSIPGVSEAFF. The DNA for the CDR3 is TGTGCCAGCAGCATACCAGGTGTATCTGAAGCTTTCTTT.